This TCR beta chain was observed in a study of identical twins. Study conclusions and caveats: The authors drew conclusions from cross-sectional statistical analysis rather than following the same donors. Insertions were reduced in abundant cord blood beta clonotypes but not in memory repertoires.

Points on this clonotype: Its antigen is not known.

V lost 1 base and J lost 0; bases outside the gene matches: 6. Germline loops: CDR1 DFQATT, CDR2 SNEGSKA (reference sequence). There are 17 residues in the CDR3. TCRdb recomputed calls from the 5' RACE reads with MiXCR, one row per CDR3 protein. The repertoire holds approximately 500,000 distinct CDR3 sequences, with 20% to 25% as singletons. These data are also associated with another study on T cells expressing NK-cell markers. That study reports: There were seven HCMV-seropositive donors and one seronegative donor among the eight sequenced. HCMV specificity of expanded NKG2C+ T cell clones remained unclear.

Sequenced: CD4+ T cells sorted from blood. The chain has TRBV20-1 and TRBJ2-3; 11 bases map to TRBD2. This TCR derives from a young woman in good health. The CDR3 sequence is CSARAQGLAASTDTQYF. CDR3 coding DNA: TGCAGTGCTAGAGCCCAGGGACTAGCGGCTAGCACAGATACGCAGTATTTT.